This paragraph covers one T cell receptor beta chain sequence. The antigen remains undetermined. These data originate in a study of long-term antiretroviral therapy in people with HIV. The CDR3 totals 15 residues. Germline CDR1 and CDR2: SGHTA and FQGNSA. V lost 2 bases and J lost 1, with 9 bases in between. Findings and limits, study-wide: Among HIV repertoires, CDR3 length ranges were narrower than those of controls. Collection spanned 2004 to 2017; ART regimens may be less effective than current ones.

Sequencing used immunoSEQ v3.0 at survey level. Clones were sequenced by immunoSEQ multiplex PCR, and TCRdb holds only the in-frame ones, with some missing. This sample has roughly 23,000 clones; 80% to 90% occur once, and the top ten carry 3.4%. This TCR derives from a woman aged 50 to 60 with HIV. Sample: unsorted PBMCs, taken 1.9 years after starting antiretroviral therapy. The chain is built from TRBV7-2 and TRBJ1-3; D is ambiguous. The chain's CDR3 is CASSLSENSGNTIYF. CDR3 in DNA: TGTGCCAGCAGCTTATCCGAGAATTCTGGAAACACCATATATTTT.